This T cell receptor (beta chain) appears in the sequencing data of a study of blood T cell repertoires in COVID-19. The CDR3 sequence is 17 residues long. Trimming cost V 4 bases and J 0 bases; bases outside gene matches: 9. CDR1 and CDR2 (germline): MNHNS, SASEGT. The method was immunoSEQ multiplex PCR; TCRdb's version includes in-frame clones alone and lacks a portion of them. Of more than 200,000 clones listed, around 89% are singletons. The clonotype comes from a woman in her 30s who had recovered from COVID-19. The sample taken for sequencing was PBMCs or T cells enriched from blood (not recorded which). J is TRBJ1-5 and V is TRBV6-1; 7 positions match TRBD1. This chain's CDR3 is CASSARTGTDSNQPQHF. The CDR3 bases are TGTGCCAGCAGTGCACGCACGGGGACAGATAGCAATCAGCCCCAGCATTTT.